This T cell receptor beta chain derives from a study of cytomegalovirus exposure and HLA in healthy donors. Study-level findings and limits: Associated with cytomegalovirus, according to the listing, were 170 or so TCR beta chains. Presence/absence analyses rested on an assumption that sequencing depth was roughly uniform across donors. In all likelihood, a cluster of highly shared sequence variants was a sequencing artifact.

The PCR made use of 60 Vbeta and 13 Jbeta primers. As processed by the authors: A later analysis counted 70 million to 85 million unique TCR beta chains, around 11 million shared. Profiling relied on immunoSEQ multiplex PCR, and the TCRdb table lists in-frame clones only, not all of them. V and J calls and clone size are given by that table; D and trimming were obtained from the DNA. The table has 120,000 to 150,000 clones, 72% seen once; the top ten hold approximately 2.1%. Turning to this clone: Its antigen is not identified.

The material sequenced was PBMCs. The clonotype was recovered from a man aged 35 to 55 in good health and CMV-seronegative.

The chain's CDR3 is CASRPRNRGVGETQYF. CDR3 bases: TGTGCCAGCAGACCCAGGAACAGGGGGGTAGGAGAGACCCAGTACTTC. V gene TRBV2 combines with J gene TRBJ2-5; 8 nucleotides match TRBD1. Germline CDR1 and CDR2: SNHLY and FYNNEI. The CDR3 has 16 amino acids. Trimming took 6 bases from V and 4 from J; bases not matched to a gene: 13.